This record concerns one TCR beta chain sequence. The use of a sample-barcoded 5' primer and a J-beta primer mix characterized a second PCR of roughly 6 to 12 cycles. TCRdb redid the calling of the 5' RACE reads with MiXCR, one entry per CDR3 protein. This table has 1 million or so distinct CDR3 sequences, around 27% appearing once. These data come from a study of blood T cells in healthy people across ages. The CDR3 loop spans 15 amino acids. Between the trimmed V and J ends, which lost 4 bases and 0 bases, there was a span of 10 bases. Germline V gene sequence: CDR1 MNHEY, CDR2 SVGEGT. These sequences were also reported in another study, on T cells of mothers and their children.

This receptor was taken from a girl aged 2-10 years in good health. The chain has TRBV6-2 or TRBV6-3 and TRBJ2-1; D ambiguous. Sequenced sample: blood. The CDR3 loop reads CASSFRHLSYNEQFF. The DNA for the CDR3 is TGTGCCAGCAGTTTTAGGCACCTCTCCTACAATGAGCAGTTCTTC.